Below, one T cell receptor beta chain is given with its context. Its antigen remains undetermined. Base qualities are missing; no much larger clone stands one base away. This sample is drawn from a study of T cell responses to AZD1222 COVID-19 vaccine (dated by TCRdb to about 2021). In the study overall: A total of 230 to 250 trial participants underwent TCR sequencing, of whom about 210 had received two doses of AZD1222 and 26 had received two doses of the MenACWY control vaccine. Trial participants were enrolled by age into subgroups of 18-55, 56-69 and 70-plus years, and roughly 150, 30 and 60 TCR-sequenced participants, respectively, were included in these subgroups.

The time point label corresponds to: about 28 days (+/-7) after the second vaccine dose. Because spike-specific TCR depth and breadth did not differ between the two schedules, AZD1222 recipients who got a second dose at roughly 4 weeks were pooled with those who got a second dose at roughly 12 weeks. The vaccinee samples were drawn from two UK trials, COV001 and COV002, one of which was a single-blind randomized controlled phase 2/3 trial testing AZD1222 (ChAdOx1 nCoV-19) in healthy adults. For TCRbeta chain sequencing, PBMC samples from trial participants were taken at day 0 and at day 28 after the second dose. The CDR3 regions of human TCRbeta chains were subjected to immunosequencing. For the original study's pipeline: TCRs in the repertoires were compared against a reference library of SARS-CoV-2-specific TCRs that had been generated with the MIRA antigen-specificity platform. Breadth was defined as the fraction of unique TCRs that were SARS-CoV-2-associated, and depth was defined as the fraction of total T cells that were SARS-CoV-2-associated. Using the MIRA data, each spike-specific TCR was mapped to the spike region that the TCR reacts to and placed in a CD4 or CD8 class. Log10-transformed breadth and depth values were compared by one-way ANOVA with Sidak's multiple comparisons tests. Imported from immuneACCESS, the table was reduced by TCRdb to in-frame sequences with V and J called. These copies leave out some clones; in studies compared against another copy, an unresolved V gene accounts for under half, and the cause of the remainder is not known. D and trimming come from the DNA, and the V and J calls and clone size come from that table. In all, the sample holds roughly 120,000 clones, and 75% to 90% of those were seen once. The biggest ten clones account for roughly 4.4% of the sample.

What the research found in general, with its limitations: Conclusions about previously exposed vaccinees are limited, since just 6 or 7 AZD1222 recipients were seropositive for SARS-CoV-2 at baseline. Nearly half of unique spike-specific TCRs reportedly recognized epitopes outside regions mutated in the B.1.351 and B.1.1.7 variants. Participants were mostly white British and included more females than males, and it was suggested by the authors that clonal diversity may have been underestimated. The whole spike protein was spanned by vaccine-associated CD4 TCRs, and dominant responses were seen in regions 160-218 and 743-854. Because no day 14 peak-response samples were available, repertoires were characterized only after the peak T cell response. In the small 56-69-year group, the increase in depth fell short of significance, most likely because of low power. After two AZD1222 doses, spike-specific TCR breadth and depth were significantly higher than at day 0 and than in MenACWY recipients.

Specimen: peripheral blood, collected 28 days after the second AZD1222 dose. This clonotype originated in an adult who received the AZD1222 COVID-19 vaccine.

The sequenced DNA: TGCGCCAGCAGCTTTGCGACAGGGGACTACGAGCAGTACTTC. Translated, it reads CASSFATGDYEQYF. This chain is built from TRBV5-1 and TRBJ2-7, with 8 bases aligning to TRBD1. For this chain, trimming is 2 bases at the V end and 3 bases at the J end, and the number of junction bases without a gene match is 4. Including cysteine and phenylalanine, the CDR3 has 14 amino acids. This entry keeps only the CDR3 DNA: 42 bases, framed from base 1. CDR1 and CDR2 are read off the germline V gene as SGHRS and YFSETQ.